Below are 13 T cell receptor beta chains sequenced from a single sample in a study of blood T cell repertoires in COVID-19. Libraries were prepared by immunoSEQ multiplex PCR; TCRdb keeps only in-frame clonotypes and omits some of them. In the table there are approximately 150,000 clones, around 84% of which are singletons. Sequencing input: PBMCs or T cells enriched from blood (not recorded which). These receptors were collected from a woman aged 45 to 65 who had recovered from COVID-19.

Note on this clone: The sample contains more than one DNA sequence encoding this CDR3. The rearrangement links TRBV6-5 to TRBJ2-7; 7 bases are shared with TRBD1. The V gene's germline CDR1 is MNHEY and CDR2 SVGAGI. The V and J ends lost 0 bases and 3 bases, in that order; junction bases with no gene match: 2. The CDR3 totals 14 residues. This CDR3 reads CASSYSGQRYEQYF. The CDR3 DNA is TGTGCCAGCAGTTACTCGGGACAGCGCTACGAGCAGTACTTC.

The rearrangement joins TRBV3-1 (or the pseudogene TRBV3-2) to TRBJ2-5; 7 positions agree with TRBD2. V lost 1 base and J lost 4; bases outside the gene matches: 6. Germline assignment: CDR1 LGHDT and CDR2 YNNKEL (reference sequence). This CDR3 region has 15 residues. CDR3 sequence reads: CASSQAAGRVETQYF. CDR3 in DNA: TGTGCCAGCAGCCAAGCTGCAGGGAGGGTAGAGACCCAGTACTTC.

The chain combines TRBV19 with TRBJ1-5; D remains ambiguous. The CDR3 sequence is 15 residues long. CDR1 is LNHDA and CDR2 is SQIVND in the germline V gene (reference sequence). Trimming took 7 bases from V and 0 from J, leaving 13 bases between them. CDR3 residues: CASTQHPYSNQPQHF. The CDR3 nucleotides read TGTGCCAGTACACAGCACCCCTATAGCAATCAGCCCCAGCATTTT.

This rearrangement joins TRBV19 to TRBJ1-2, with D possibly matching TRBD1 (6 bases). The CDR3 contains 14 residues. Trimming shortened V by 5 bases and J by 4 bases, and 14 bases separated the two germline ends. Germline V gene sequence: CDR1 LNHDA, CDR2 SQIVND (reference sequence). CDR3 amino acids: CASSPTGGLYGYTF. The CDR3 DNA reads as TGTGCCAGTAGTCCCACCGGGGGGCTCTATGGCTACACCTTC. The full variable domain, rest sourced from reference TRBV19 and TRBJ1-2, is DGGITQSPKYLFRKEGQNVTLSCEQNLNHDAMYWYRQDPGQGLRLIYYSQIVNDFQKGDIAEGYSVSREKKESFPLTVTSAQKNPTAFYLCASSPTGGLYGYTFGSGTRLTVV.

This chain uses TRBV19 with TRBJ2-1; tentative D call: TRBD1 (5 bases). V shed 5 bases and J shed 3 bases, with 17 bases lying between them. Germline V lookup: CDR1 LNHDA, CDR2 SQIVND (reference sequence). The CDR3 totals 16 residues. The CDR3 sequence: CASSHTQGRFYNEQFF. In DNA, the CDR3 is TGTGCCAGTAGTCATACCCAGGGTCGCTTCTACAATGAGCAGTTCTTC. The full variable domain, rest sourced from reference TRBV19 and TRBJ2-1, is DGGITQSPKYLFRKEGQNVTLSCEQNLNHDAMYWYRQDPGQGLRLIYYSQIVNDFQKGDIAEGYSVSREKKESFPLTVTSAQKNPTAFYLCASSHTQGRFYNEQFFGPGTRLTVL.

This chain links TRBV18 with TRBJ1-2; D possibly corresponds to TRBD1 (6 bases). The germline V and J ends were trimmed by 5 bases and 4 bases, with 11 bases remaining between them. Germline CDR1 reads KGHSH; CDR2 reads LQKENI. This CDR3 has 13 amino acids. The CDR3 nucleotides are TGTGCCAGCTCATCAGGGGAGGGCTATGGCTACACCTTC. It is translated as CASSSGEGYGYTF.

CDR3 protein: CASSARGGRDTQYF. The CDR3 nucleotides are TGTGCCAGCAGCGCCCGGGGGGGCCGAGATACGCAGTATTTT. The chain carries TRBV28 and TRBJ2-3; 8 nucleotides match TRBD2. The V segment lost 6 bases and the J segment 5 bases; nucleotides outside the gene matches: 7. Per the germline V gene, CDR1 is MDHEN and CDR2 is SYDVKM. The CDR3 has 14 residues.

Concerning this clone: This sample also contains other DNA sequences that code for the same CDR3. The chain employs TRBV3-1 (or the pseudogene TRBV3-2) and TRBJ1-5; D possibly corresponds to TRBD1 (5 bases). The CDR3 has 13 residues. Deletions cut 1 base from V and 7 bases from J, with 8 bases between. CDR1 and CDR2 (germline): LGHDT, YNNKEL (reference sequence). CDR3 nucleotides: TGTGCCAGCAGCCAAGGGGGGGGGCAGCCCCAGCATTTT. Its translation is CASSQGGGQPQHF.

The chain has TRBV11-3 and TRBJ2-3; 7 positions match TRBD1. With V trimmed by 8 bases and J by 0 bases, 5 bases remained unmatched. Looked up from germline, CDR1 is SGHNT and CDR2 is YENEEA. The CDR3 length is 14 residues. CDR3 DNA sequence: TGTGCCAGCCGTCCGGACAGGAGCACAGATACGCAGTATTTT. It codes for CASRPDRSTDTQYF.

The rearrangement links TRBV29-1 to TRBJ1-2, with TRBD1 identical over 8 bases. Germline V gene lookup returns CDR1 SQVTM and CDR2 ANQGSEA. V shed 5 bases, J shed 4 bases, and the junction held 6 bases outside the gene matches. The length of the CDR3 is 13 residues. CDR3 DNA: TGCAGCGTTAAGGACAGGGCGGCCTATGGCTACACCTTC. This sequence encodes CSVKDRAAYGYTF. The entire variable domain, with the rest obtained from reference TRBV29-1 and TRBJ1-2, is as follows: SAVISQKPSRDICQRGTSLTIQCQVDSQVTMMFWYRQQPGQSLTLIATANQGSEATYESGFVIDKFPISRPNLTFSTLTVSNMSPEDSSIYLCSVKDRAAYGYTFGSGTRLTVV.

This clone was found a few times. DNA for the CDR3: TGTGCCACCAGTGATTCCCCTCCTGGAAACACCATATATTTT. Translating gives CATSDSPPGNTIYF. The chain has TRBV24-1 and TRBJ1-3; D is unresolved. There are 14 residues in the CDR3. Per germline, CDR1 KGHDR and CDR2 SFDVKD. The germline V and J ends were trimmed by 2 bases and 2 bases, with 6 bases remaining between them.

The chain joins TRBV11-3 to TRBJ2-1, with 7 nucleotides matching TRBD2. Germline-derived CDR1 and CDR2 are SGHNT and YENEEA. The CDR3 has 15 amino acids. With 5 bases clipped from V and 7 bases from J, the junction kept 11 bases outside the gene matches. The CDR3 spells CASSPGGIYNNEQFF. CDR3 coding DNA: TGTGCCAGCAGCCCGGGGGGAATATATAATAATGAGCAGTTCTTC.

J is TRBJ1-1 and V is TRBV6-5, with D tentatively TRBD1 (6 bases). This CDR3 is built from 12 residues. From germline, CDR1 is MNHEY and CDR2 SVGAGI. Trimming removed 7 bases from V and 3 bases from J, with 9 bases in between. The CDR3 nucleotides are TGTGCCAGCAAGACAGGAGACACTGAAGCTTTCTTT. This sequence encodes CASKTGDTEAFF.